These T cell receptor beta chains were read from a single sample in a study of blood T cells in healthy people across ages. TCRdb re-derived calls from the 5' RACE reads in MiXCR, one entry per CDR3 protein. Of hundreds of thousands of distinct CDR3 sequences in the sample, 21% were seen once. Source material: blood. These receptors came from a man between 65 and 85 years old in good health. Each CDR3 is given with its conserved first and last residue. The order of the fields is J gene, V gene, CDR3 protein.

J: TRBJ2-1; V: TRBV5-1; CDR3: CASMGSGSQNEQFF
J: NA; V: TRBV27; CDR3: CASSPGQGKSSNNEQFF
J: TRBJ2-5; V: TRBV6-2/TRBV6-3; CDR3: CASSLHAPRGKGFWQYF
J: TRBJ2-3; V: TRBV7-9; CDR3: CASSLGVGGTSTDTQYF
J: TRBJ2-1; V: TRBV27; CDR3: CASTGRVNNEQFF
J: TRBJ1-5; V: TRBV20-1; CDR3: CSASPGGLPSQPQHF
J: TRBJ1-4; V: TRBV20-1; CDR3: CSAPPRGAATNEKLFF
J: TRBJ2-5; V: TRBV6-1; CDR3: CASRRGQGALETQYF
J: TRBJ1-1; V: TRBV5-1; CDR3: CASSPGDRDNTEAFF
J: TRBJ2-1; V: TRBV29-1; CDR3: CSVGRGQRSYNEQFF
J: TRBJ2-1; V: TRBV5-6; CDR3: CASSLYSGGSSYNEQFF
J: TRBJ1-2; V: TRBV7-2; CDR3: CASSRQRLLGYTF
J: TRBJ2-2; V: TRBV25-1; CDR3: CASSSLSTGELFF
J: TRBJ1-1; V: TRBV29-1; CDR3: CSVDVVGGTEAFF
J: TRBJ2-7; V: TRBV20-1; CDR3: CSAKRRAGGSYEQYF
J: TRBJ2-1; V: TRBV29-1; CDR3: CSVRQGSYNEQFF
J: TRBJ2-3; V: TRBV2; CDR3: CASTSGRRLDTQYF
J: TRBJ1-2; V: TRBV2; CDR3: CASRDRQGAYGYTF
J: TRBJ1-2; V: TRBV7-2; CDR3: CASSFLQAGYTF
J: TRBJ1-3; V: TRBV28; CDR3: CTSTSGLSSGNTIYF
J: TRBJ2-4; V: TRBV20-1; CDR3: CSARVGENIQYF
J: TRBJ1-1; V: TRBV5-1; CDR3: CASSQNGQSNTEAFF
J: TRBJ2-5; V: TRBV20-1; CDR3: CSAGNPTSGRKGETQYF
J: TRBJ2-1; V: TRBV20-1; CDR3: CSAHNSGSYNEQFF
J: TRBJ2-7; V: TRBV20-1; CDR3: CSARGRTGDYEQYF
J: TRBJ2-1; V: TRBV3-1; CDR3: CASSQGLAGARNEQFF
J: TRBJ2-2; V: TRBV29-1; CDR3: CSVDTRGGGLFF
J: TRBJ2-7; V: TRBV3-1; CDR3: CASSQRVEWPGATYEQYF
J: TRBJ2-3; V: TRBV15; CDR3: CATSEGPDTQYF
J: TRBJ2-3; V: TRBV6-5; CDR3: CASSFGQGRADTQYF
J: TRBJ1-1; V: TRBV2; CDR3: CASSPTRGNTEAFF
J: TRBJ2-2; V: TRBV12-3/TRBV12-4; CDR3: CASSLRGADTGELFF
J: TRBJ2-7; V: TRBV6-8; CDR3: CASTFRRPGEQYF
J: TRBJ2-1; V: TRBV28; CDR3: CASRNRDRGGNEQFF
J: TRBJ2-2; V: TRBV28; CDR3: CASSLSGLTNTGELFF
J: TRBJ2-5; V: TRBV25-1; CDR3: CASSGGKTQYF
J: TRBJ2-1; V: TRBV5-1; CDR3: CASATGRLAGNEQFF
J: TRBJ2-3; V: TRBV5-1; CDR3: CASSLRVAGQHYSTDTQYF
J: TRBJ2-1; V: TRBV11-2; CDR3: CASSLQRGGNNEQFF
J: NA; V: TRBV15; CDR3: CATSMGSRGQETQYF
J: TRBJ1-5; V: TRBV9; CDR3: CASSSAGQGSQPQHF
J: TRBJ2-3; V: TRBV20-1; CDR3: CSARAGTSVTDTQYF
J: TRBJ2-5; V: TRBV20-1; CDR3: CSARRDLAETQYF
J: NA; V: TRBV6-5; CDR3: CASSSLKTSGRAYNEQFF
J: TRBJ2-1; V: TRBV5-5; CDR3: CASSLEVRPYNEQFF
J: TRBJ2-7; V: TRBV28; CDR3: CASRRTGTYEQYF
J: TRBJ1-6; V: TRBV7-2; CDR3: CASSSQGAVDSPLHF
J: TRBJ1-1; V: TRBV6-5; CDR3: CASSYSWVPGNTEAFF
J: TRBJ2-2; V: TRBV7-6; CDR3: CASSLEGTSNTGELFF
J: TRBJ2-1; V: TRBV3-1; CDR3: CASSQVLGYEQFF
J: TRBJ2-5; V: TRBV20-1; CDR3: CSAEKLGLAGEQYF
J: TRBJ1-2; V: TRBV30; CDR3: CAWSVPKDRVAYTF
J: TRBJ2-7; V: TRBV3-1; CDR3: CASSQERRLALGEQYF
J: TRBJ2-5; V: TRBV28; CDR3: CASSLSDHQETQYF
J: TRBJ2-6; V: TRBV27; CDR3: CASSWGQGATGANVLTF
J: TRBJ2-1; V: TRBV20-1; CDR3: CSATRLSSYNEQFF
J: TRBJ2-3; V: TRBV5-1; CDR3: CASSSMTPSTDTQYF
J: TRBJ2-5; V: TRBV15; CDR3: CATSTGVKQETQYF
J: TRBJ2-7; V: TRBV14; CDR3: CASSRLAGVPGEQYF